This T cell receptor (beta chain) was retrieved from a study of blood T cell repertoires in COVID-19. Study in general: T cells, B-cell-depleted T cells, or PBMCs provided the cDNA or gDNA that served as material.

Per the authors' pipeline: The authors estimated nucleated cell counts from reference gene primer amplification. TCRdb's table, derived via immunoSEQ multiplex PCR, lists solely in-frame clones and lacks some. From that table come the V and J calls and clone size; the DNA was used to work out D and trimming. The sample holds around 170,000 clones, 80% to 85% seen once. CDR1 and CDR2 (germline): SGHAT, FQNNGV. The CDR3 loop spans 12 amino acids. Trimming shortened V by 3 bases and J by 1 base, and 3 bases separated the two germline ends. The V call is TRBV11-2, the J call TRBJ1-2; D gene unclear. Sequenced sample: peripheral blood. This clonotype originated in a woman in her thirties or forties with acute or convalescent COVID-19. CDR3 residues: CASSFSNYGYTF. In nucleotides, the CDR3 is TGTGCCAGCAGCTTCAGTAACTATGGCTACACCTTC.